A single sample gave rise to the 13 T cell receptor beta chains below, sequenced in a study of radiation and T cells in renal cell carcinoma (dated by TCRdb to between 2020 and 2021). The time point label of this sample denotes: tumor resected at nephrectomy. The label giving this sample's treatment or condition can be read as: 15 Gy SBRT to primary tumor, nephrectomy 4 weeks later. Libraries were constructed by the immunoSEQ multiplex PCR assay. TCRdb provides this immuneACCESS table in a form limited to in-frame rearrangements. Some clones are lacking; in checked studies, under half of them reflect an unresolved V gene, and why the rest are absent is not known. The sample contains about 16,000 clones, about 50% of them found a single time. Clones ranked in the top ten supply 40% of the sample. This specimen consisted of tumor tissue, obtained from a patient whose treatment included radiotherapy and nephrectomy. These receptors came from an older woman with renal cell carcinoma.

This clone has a handful of counts. This rearrangement joins TRBV4-3 to TRBJ2-7; no firm D call. This CDR3 has 15 amino acids. Per germline, CDR1 LGHNA and CDR2 YSLEER. The ends were cut back, 0 bases at V and 2 bases at J, with 11 bases in the middle. CDR3 loop: CASSQDPQATYEQYF. Here the CDR3 DNA reads TGCGCCAGCAGCCAAGATCCGCAGGCGACCTACGAGCAGTACTTC.

J is TRBJ2-2 and V is TRBV5-1; D uncertain. The germline gives CDR1 SGHRS, CDR2 YFSETQ. The CDR3 has 14 amino acids. V was cut by 1 base and J by 5 bases, with 9 bases left in between. Here the CDR3 DNA reads TGCGCCAGCAGCTTGATCGGTCTAACCGGGGAGCTGTTTTTT. It translates to CASSLIGLTGELFF.

The sample holds a few counts of this clone. This chain uses TRBV27 with TRBJ2-5, with 8 nucleotides matching TRBD2. Germline values: CDR1 MNHEY, CDR2 SMNVEV (reference sequence). CDR3 length equals 14 residues. V gave up 4 bases and J gave up 5 bases; unmatched junction bases: 6. The CDR3 DNA sequence: TGTGCCAGCAGTTCAGCGGGGGTTGGTGAGACCCAGTACTTC. It specifies CASSSAGVGETQYF.

The sample holds a few counts of this clone. The chain is built from TRBV5-1 and TRBJ2-6, with 7 bases matching TRBD1. CDR3 size: 18 residues. J lost 0 bases, V lost 1 base, and 7 bases had no gene match. Germline V CDR1 and CDR2: SGHRS, YFSETQ. CDR3 in DNA: TGCGCCAGCAGCTTGAGGGGACAGCGTAGCTCTGGGGCCAACGTCCTGACTTTC. Translation gives CASSLRGQRSSGANVLTF.

The chain uses TRBV19 and TRBJ2-7, with 13 bases lining up with TRBD2. This CDR3 is 15 amino acids long. Trimming removed 6 bases from V and 3 bases from J; junction bases left unmatched: 5. From germline, CDR1 is LNHDA and CDR2 SQIVND (reference sequence). For the CDR3, the DNA is TGTGCCAGTAGCTCGCGGACTAGCGGGAGCTACGAGCAGTACTTC. Residues: CASSSRTSGSYEQYF.

This clone was picked up a small number of times. The rearrangement links TRBV5-1 to TRBJ2-1; D gene uncertain. The CDR3 is 16 residues long. V lost 1 base, J lost 8 bases, and 19 bases lay in between. The germline V gene has CDR1 SGHRS and CDR2 YFSETQ. As DNA, the CDR3 is TGCGCCAGCAGCTTGTATCTCTTGACAATGGGTGATGAGCAGTTCTTC. Translation gives CASSLYLLTMGDEQFF.

The chain uses TRBV6-6 and TRBJ2-2; no firm D call. This CDR3 is built from 14 residues. Germline assignment: CDR1 MNHNY and CDR2 SVGAGI (reference sequence). V lost 2 bases and J lost 4, with 8 bases in between. DNA of the CDR3: TGTGCCAGCAGTTACACATCGGTCACCGGGGAGCTGTTTTTT. Translated: CASSYTSVTGELFF.

The chain carries TRBV9 and TRBJ2-5; D assignment may be TRBD1 or TRBD2 (5 bases each). Deletions cut 5 bases from V and 1 base from J, with 9 bases between. CDR1 is SGDLS, CDR2 YYNGEE, per germline. The CDR3 spans 13 residues. The CDR3 reads CASSVGTQETQYF. Here the CDR3 DNA reads TGTGCCAGCAGTGTGGGGACCCAAGAGACCCAGTACTTC.

V gene TRBV2 combines with J gene TRBJ2-7; 7 bases are shared with TRBD1. The V segment lost 4 bases and the J segment 5 bases; nucleotides outside the gene matches: 2. The CDR3 extends over 12 amino acids. Germline V CDR1 and CDR2: SNHLY, FYNNEI. The CDR3 protein is CASSGGGNEQYF. In DNA form, the CDR3 reads TGTGCCAGCAGTGGAGGGGGCAACGAGCAGTACTTC.

This clone ranks as medium-sized. The chain carries TRBV19 and TRBJ2-7, with D possibly being TRBD2 (6 bases). V was shortened by 3 bases and J by 1 base, with 10 bases between the two germline ends. The germline CDR1 and CDR2 sequences are LNHDA and SQIVND (reference sequence). The CDR3 is made up of 14 amino acids. The CDR3 bases are TGTGCCAGTAGTATTTATGGGAGGTCCTACGAGCAGTACTTC. It yields the protein CASSIYGRSYEQYF.

The rearrangement joins TRBV15 to TRBJ2-2, with no clear D. V lost 3 bases to trimming and J lost 6 bases, with 11 bases between them. The CDR3 is made up of 14 amino acids. Germline V gene data show CDR1 as LNHNV and CDR2 as YYDKDF (reference sequence). Here the CDR3 DNA reads TGTGCCACCAGCAGCAACAGTAGGTCCGGGGAGCTGTTTTTT. It encodes CATSSNSRSGELFF.

The genes are TRBV6-5 and TRBJ2-3; TRBD1 matches at 7 bases. V gave up 8 bases and J gave up 4 bases; unmatched junction bases: 6. CDR1 and CDR2 (germline): MNHEY, SVGAGI. The CDR3 sequence is 13 residues long. CDR3 nucleotides: TGTGCCAGCGGTTGGCAGGGGGCAGATACGCAGTATTTT. Residues: CASGWQGADTQYF.

The chain is built from TRBV7-6 and TRBJ1-2; no clear D. The CDR3 spans 11 residues. Germline V CDR1 and CDR2: SGHVS, FNYEAQ. With 6 bases removed from V and 4 bases from J, the gap between germline ends came to 6 bases. This CDR3 is CASRNIYGYTF. In nucleotides, the CDR3 is TGTGCCAGCAGGAACATCTATGGCTACACCTTC.